The 8 T cell receptor beta chains below were found in one sample sequenced in a study of tumor-infiltrating lymphocytes in primary liver carcinoma. Constant-region priming of around 490 ng total RNA yielded TCR beta cDNA. Libraries for TCR beta were built through three nested multiplex PCR rounds, which together made up a slightly modified ARM-PCR procedure. A C-beta reverse primer and TRBV1-TRBV30 forward primers served in each of the first two PCR rounds, at about 10 cycles apiece. In TCRdb, the multiplex PCR reads were re-called with MiXCR into one record per CDR3 protein. The sample lists about 130,000 distinct CDR3 sequences; 60% to 80% were seen once. Scientists recovered RNA and DNA together from roughly 18-30 mg of unsorted bulk tissue. What was sequenced was liver tumor tissue from sampling region 3. Subset indicated: tumor region T3, left-lateral pole. These receptor sequences come from a woman aged 55 to 70 with primary liver carcinoma and hepatitis B virus infection.

V is TRBV11-2 and J is TRBJ1-1, with D unclear. The CDR3 contains 13 residues. Germline CDR1 is SGHAT and CDR2 is FQNNGV. Here the CDR3 reads CVSSFHGGTEAFF. The CDR3 coding sequence is TGTGTTAGCAGTTTTCATGGTGGGACTGAAGCTTTCTTT.

The chain couples TRBV2 to TRBJ1-5, with a possible D match to TRBD1 (6 bases). CDR1 and CDR2 (germline): SNHLY, FYNNEI. V lost 3 bases and J lost 2, with 11 bases in between. The CDR3 length is 15 residues. CDR3 sequence reads: CASSDSRQGNQPQHF. The CDR3 DNA follows: TGTGCCAGCAGTGACTCGCGACAGGGCAATCAGCCCCAGCATTTT.

For this clonotype: Mismatch with germline at one junction end may stem from a read error. This chain joins TRBV4-1 and TRBJ1-3; no definite D call. Germline V CDR1 and CDR2: MGHRA, YSYEKL. This CDR3 region has 13 residues. The CDR3 DNA reads TGCGTCAGCAGCCAAACCAGGGGAAACACCATATATTTT. Translating gives CVSSQTRGNTIYF.

Details on this clonotype: Sequence at one end of the junction differs from germline and may be a read error. This chain joins TRBV28 and TRBJ1-1; 9 bases are a match to TRBD1. Germline assignment: CDR1 MDHEN and CDR2 SYDVKM. This CDR3 region has 15 residues. This CDR3 is CASSYGGQGSTESFF. In DNA form, the CDR3 reads TGTGCCAGCAGTTACGGGGGACAGGGAAGCACTGAATCTTTCTTT.

V and J are TRBV10-3 and TRBJ1-5; D is unresolved. CDR3 length equals 13 residues. The V gene's germline CDR1 is ENHRY and CDR2 SYGVKD. V gave up 6 bases and J gave up 4 bases, with 10 bases separating them. CDR3 region: CAISQALNQPQHF. In DNA form, the CDR3 reads TGTGCCATCAGCCAGGCACTTAATCAGCCCCAGCATTTT.

This chain joins TRBV11-1 and TRBJ2-7, with D unclear. Between the trimmed V and J ends, which lost 6 bases and 6 bases, there was a span of 9 bases. The germline CDR1 and CDR2 sequences are SGHAT and FQDESV (reference sequence). The length of the CDR3 is 11 residues. Written as DNA, the CDR3 is TGTGCCAGCAGTCGGACCTGCGAGCAGTACTTC. As protein: CASSRTCEQYF.

About this clonotype: A read error may produce the germline difference seen at one junction end. The genes are TRBV11-2 and TRBJ2-1; 8 bases match TRBD2. Per germline, CDR1 SGHAT and CDR2 FQNNGV. This CDR3 spans 15 amino acids. CDR3 region: CASSLESGSANGQFF. The CDR3 coding sequence is TGTGCCAGCAGCTTAGAGAGCGGGAGTGCGAATGGGCAGTTCTTC.

At least ten counts were recorded for this clonotype. The gene calls are TRBV6-6 and TRBJ2-7; D is perhaps TRBD2 (5 bases). CDR1 is MNHNY and CDR2 is SVGAGI in the germline V gene (reference sequence). Trimming shortened V by 7 bases and J by 3 bases, and 16 bases separated the two germline ends. The CDR3 sequence is 14 residues long. CDR3 region: CASKGASRNYEQYF. CDR3 nucleotides: TGTGCCAGCAAGGGAGCTAGCAGGAACTACGAGCAGTACTTC.